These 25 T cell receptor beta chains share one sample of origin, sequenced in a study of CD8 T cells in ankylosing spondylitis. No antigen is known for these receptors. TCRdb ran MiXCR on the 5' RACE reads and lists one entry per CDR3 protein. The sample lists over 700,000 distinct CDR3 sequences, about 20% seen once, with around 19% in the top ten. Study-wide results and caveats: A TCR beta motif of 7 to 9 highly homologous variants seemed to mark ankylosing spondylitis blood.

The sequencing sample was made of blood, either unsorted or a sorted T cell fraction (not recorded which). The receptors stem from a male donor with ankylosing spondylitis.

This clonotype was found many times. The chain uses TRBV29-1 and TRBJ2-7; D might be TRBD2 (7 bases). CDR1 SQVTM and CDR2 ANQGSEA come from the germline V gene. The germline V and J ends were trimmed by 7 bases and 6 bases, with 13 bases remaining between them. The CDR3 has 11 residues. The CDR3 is CSALGGREQYF. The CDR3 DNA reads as TGCAGCGCCCTGGGGGGGCGCGAGCAGTACTTC.

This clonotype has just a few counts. CDR3 residues: CASRRKGQGETQYF. CDR3 DNA sequence: TGTGCCAGCAGGAGGAAGGGACAGGGTGAGACCCAGTACTTC. The chain is built from TRBV28 and TRBJ2-5, with TRBD1 matching over 9 bases. The CDR3 consists of 14 residues. Unmatched junction bases numbered 7, after V lost 6 bases and J lost 5 bases. Germline V gene lookup returns CDR1 MDHEN and CDR2 SYDVKM. Full variable domain (rest looked up from reference TRBV28 and TRBJ2-5): DVKVTQSSRYLVKRTGEKVFLECVQDMDHENMFWYRQDPGLGLRLIYFSYDVKMKEKGDIPEGYSVSREKKERFSLILESASTNQTSMYLCASRRKGQGETQYFGPGTRLLVL.

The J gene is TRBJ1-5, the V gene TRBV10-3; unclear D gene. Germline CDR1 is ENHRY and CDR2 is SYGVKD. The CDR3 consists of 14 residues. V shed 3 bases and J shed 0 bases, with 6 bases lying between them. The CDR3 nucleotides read TGTGCCATCAGTGACCAATATAGCAATCAGCCCCAGCATTTT. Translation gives CAISDQYSNQPQHF.

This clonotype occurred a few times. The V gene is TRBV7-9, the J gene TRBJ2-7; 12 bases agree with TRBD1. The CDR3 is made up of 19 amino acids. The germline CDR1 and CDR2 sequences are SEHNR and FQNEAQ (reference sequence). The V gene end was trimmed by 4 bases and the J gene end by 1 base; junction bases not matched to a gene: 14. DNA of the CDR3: TGTGCCAGCAGCTACCTCCCCGGGACAGGGGGCGGAAGGTCCTACGAGCAGTACTTC. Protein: CASSYLPGTGGGRSYEQYF. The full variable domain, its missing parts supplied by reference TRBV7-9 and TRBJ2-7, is DTGVSQNPRHKITKRGQNVTFRCDPISEHNRLYWYRQTLGQGPEFLTYFQNEAQLEKSRLLSDRFSAERPKGSFSTLEIQRTEQGDSAMYLCASSYLPGTGGGRSYEQYFGPGTRLTVT.

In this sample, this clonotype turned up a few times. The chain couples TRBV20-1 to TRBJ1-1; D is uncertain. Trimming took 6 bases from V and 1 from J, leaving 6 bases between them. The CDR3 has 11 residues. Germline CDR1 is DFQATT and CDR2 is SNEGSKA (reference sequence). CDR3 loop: CSAKKNTEAFF. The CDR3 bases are TGCAGTGCCAAAAAGAACACTGAAGCTTTCTTT.

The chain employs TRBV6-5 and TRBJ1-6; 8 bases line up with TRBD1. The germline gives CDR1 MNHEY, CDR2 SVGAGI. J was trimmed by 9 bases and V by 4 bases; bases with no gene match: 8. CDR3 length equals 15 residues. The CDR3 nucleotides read TGTGCCAGCAGTTCGAAGGGACAGGTCCTTTCACCCCTCCACTTT. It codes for CASSSKGQVLSPLHF.

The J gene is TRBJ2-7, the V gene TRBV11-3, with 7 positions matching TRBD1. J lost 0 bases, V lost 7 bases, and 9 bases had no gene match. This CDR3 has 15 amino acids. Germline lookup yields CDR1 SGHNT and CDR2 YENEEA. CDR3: CASTKGQENSYEQYF. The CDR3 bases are TGTGCCAGCACCAAAGGACAGGAGAACTCCTACGAGCAGTACTTC.

The CDR3 DNA reads TGTGCCAGTAGTATAGCCAGGGGAGATACGCAGTATTTT. Its protein is CASSIARGDTQYF. This sequence joins TRBV19 and TRBJ2-3; tentatively, D is TRBD1 (6 bases). V was pared by 1 base and J by 5 bases, with 7 bases between. Germline V gene data show CDR1 as LNHDA and CDR2 as SQIVND (reference sequence). The CDR3 spans 13 residues.

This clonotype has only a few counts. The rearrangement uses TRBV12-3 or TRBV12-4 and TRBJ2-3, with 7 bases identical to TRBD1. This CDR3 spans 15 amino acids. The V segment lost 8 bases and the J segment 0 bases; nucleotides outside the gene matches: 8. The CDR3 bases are TGTGCCAGCGGAGAGACGGACAGGAGCACAGATACGCAGTATTTT. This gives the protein CASGETDRSTDTQYF.

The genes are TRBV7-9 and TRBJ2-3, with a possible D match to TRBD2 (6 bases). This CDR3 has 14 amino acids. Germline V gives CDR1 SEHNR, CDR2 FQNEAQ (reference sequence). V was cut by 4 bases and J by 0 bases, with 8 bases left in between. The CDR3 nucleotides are TGTGCCAGCAGCTGGGGACTTAGCACAGATACGCAGTATTTT. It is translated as CASSWGLSTDTQYF.

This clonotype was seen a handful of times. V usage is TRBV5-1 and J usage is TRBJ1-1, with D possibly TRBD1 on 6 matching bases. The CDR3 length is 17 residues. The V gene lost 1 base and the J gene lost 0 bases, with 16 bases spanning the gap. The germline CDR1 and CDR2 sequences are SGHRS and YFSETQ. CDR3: CASSLRGTGTMNTEAFF. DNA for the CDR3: TGCGCCAGCAGCTTGAGGGGGACCGGCACCATGAACACTGAAGCTTTCTTT.

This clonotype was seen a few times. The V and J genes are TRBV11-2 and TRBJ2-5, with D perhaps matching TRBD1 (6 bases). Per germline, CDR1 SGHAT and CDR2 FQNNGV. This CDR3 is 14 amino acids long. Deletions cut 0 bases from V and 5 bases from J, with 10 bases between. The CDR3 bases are TGTGCCAGCAGCTTAGAGGGTCAGGGGGAGACCCAGTACTTC. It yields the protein CASSLEGQGETQYF.

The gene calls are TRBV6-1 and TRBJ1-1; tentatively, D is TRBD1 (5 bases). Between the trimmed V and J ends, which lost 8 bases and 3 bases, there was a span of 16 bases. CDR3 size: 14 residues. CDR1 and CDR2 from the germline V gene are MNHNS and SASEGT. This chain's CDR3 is CASPGWGVDTEAFF. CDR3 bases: TGTGCCAGCCCAGGATGGGGGGTAGACACTGAAGCTTTCTTT.

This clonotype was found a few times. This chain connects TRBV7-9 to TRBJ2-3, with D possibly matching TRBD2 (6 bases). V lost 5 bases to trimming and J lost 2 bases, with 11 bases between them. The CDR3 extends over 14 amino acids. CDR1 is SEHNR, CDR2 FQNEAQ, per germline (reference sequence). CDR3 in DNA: TGTGCCAGCAGCCAAGGGACTTCCACAGATACGCAGTATTTT. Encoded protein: CASSQGTSTDTQYF.

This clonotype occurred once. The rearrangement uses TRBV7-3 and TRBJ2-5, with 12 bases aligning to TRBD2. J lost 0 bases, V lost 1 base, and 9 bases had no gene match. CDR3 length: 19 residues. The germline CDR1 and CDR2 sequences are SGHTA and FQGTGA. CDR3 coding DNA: TGTGCCAGCAGCTTAATCCCTAGCGGGAGGGCCTTAAACCAAGAGACCCAGTACTTC. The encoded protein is CASSLIPSGRALNQETQYF. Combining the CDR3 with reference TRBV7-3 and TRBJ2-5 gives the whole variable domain GAGVSQTPSNKVTEKGKYVELRCDPISGHTALYWYRQSLGQGPEFLIYFQGTGAADDSGLPNDRFFAVRPEGSVSTLKIQRTERGDSAVYLCASSLIPSGRALNQETQYFGPGTRLLVL.

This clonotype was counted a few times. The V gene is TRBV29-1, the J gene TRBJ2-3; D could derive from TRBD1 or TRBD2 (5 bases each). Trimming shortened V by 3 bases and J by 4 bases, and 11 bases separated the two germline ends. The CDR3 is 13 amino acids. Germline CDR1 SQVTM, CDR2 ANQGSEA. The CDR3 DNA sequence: TGCAGCGTTGACGAGGGGAAGGCAGATACGCAGTATTTT. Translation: CSVDEGKADTQYF.

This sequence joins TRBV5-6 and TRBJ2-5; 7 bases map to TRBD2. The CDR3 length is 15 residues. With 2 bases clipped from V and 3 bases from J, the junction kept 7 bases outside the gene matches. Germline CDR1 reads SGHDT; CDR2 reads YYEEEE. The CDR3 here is CASSFRLTSKETQYF. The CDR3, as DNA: TGTGCCAGCAGCTTTCGTTTGACTAGCAAAGAGACCCAGTACTTC.

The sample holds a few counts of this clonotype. The CDR3 region is CASSFPGPPGSTDTQYF. The DNA of the CDR3 is TGCGCCAGCAGCTTCCCAGGACCTCCGGGGAGCACAGATACGCAGTATTTT. This rearrangement joins TRBV5-1 to TRBJ2-3; perhaps TRBD2 as D (5 bases). CDR1 is SGHRS and CDR2 is YFSETQ in the germline V gene. The ends were cut back, 2 bases at V and 0 bases at J, with 16 bases in the middle. The CDR3 totals 17 residues.

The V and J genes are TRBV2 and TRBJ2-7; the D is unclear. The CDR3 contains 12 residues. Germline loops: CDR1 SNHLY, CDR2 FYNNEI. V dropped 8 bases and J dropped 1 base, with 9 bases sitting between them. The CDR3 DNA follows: TGTGCCAGCGAGGTGGGTTCCTACGAGCAGTACTTC. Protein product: CASEVGSYEQYF. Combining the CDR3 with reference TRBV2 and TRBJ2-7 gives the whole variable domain EPEVTQTPSHQVTQMGQEVILRCVPISNHLYFYWYRQILGQKVEFLVSFYNNEISEKSEIFDDQFSVERPDGSNFTLKIRSTKLEDSAMYFCASEVGSYEQYFGPGTRLTVT.

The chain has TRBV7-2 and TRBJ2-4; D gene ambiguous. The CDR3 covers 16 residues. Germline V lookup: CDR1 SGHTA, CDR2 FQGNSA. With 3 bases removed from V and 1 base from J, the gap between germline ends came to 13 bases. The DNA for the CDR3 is TGTGCCAGCAGCTTGTCCGGGCCCCAGGCCAAAAACATTCAGTACTTC. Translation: CASSLSGPQAKNIQYF.

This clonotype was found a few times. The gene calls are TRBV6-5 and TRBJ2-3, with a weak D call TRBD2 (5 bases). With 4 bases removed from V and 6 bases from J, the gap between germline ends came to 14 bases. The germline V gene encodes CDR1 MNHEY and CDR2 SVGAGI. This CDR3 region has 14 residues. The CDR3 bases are TGTGCCAGCAGTTGGGAAAGAGGGCCCGATACGCAGTATTTT. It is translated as CASSWERGPDTQYF.

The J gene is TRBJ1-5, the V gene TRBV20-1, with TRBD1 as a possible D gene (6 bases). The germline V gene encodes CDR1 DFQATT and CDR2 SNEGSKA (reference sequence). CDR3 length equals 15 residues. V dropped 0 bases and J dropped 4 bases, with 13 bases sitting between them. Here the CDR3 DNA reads TGCAGTGCTAGAGAAAGGGGGATCGGGAATCAGCCCCAGCATTTT. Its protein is CSARERGIGNQPQHF.

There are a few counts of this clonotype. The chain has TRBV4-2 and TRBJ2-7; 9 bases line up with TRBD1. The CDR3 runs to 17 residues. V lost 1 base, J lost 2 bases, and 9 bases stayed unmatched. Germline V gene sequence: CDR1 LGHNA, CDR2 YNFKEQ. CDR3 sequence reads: CASSQGGTGSLAYEQYF. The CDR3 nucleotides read TGTGCCAGCAGCCAAGGCGGGACAGGGTCACTCGCCTACGAGCAGTACTTC.

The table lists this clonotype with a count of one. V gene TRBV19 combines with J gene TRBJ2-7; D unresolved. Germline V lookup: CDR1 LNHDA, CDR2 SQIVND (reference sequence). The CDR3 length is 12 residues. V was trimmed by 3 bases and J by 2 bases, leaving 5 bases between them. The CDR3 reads CASSIHPYEQYF. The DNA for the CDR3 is TGTGCCAGTAGTATCCACCCCTACGAGCAGTACTTC.

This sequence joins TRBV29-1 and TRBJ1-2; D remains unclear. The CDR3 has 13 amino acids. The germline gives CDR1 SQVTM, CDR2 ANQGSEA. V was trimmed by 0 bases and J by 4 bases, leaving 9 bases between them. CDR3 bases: TGCAGCGTTGAAGATCCCGAAGTCTATGGCTACACCTTC. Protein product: CSVEDPEVYGYTF.